The present T cell receptor (beta chain) was sequenced within a study of OX40 agonist ivuxolimab in advanced cancers. On the study more broadly: Ivuxolimab, which is an agonistic anti-OX40 (CD134) antibody, was administered to the patients. Those enrolled were 80% to 85% male, with a mean age of around 58 years and ages from 23 to 79. Two cutaneous melanoma patients and one hepatocellular carcinoma patient, three in all, had partial responses.

This clone has only one observation. Its antigen is as yet unknown. Study conclusions and caveats: At 0.1 to 3.0 mg/kg, clonal expansion of CD4+ and CD8+ blood T cells had occurred by week 6.

Germline values: CDR1 SEHNR, CDR2 FQNEAQ (reference sequence). V shed 5 bases and J shed 7 bases, with 9 bases lying between them. The CDR3 runs to 12 residues. Assay: immunoSEQ multiplex PCR; the TCRdb copy retains only in-frame clones and omits some. Of under 95,000 clones detected, around 85% appear once; the ten largest clones hold roughly 1.5%. This chain uses TRBV7-9 with TRBJ1-5; D possibly corresponds to TRBD1 (5 bases). Sequenced here: CD4+ or CD8+ T cells sorted from blood, sampled in a trial of the OX40 agonist ivuxolimab. This TCR derives from an adult with an advanced solid tumor such as melanoma, head and neck, liver or kidney cancer. The CDR3: CASSRGRQPQHF. The CDR3 bases are TGTGCCAGCAGCCGGGGACGGCAGCCCCAGCATTTT.